This T cell receptor (beta chain) was sequenced in a study of cytomegalovirus exposure and HLA in healthy donors (TCRdb year 2017). Background for the entire study: An earlier analysis of roughly 500 of the donors reported more than 250 Gb of sequence data and 100 million to 140 million unique TCR beta sequences from about 179 million T cells. An early release covering roughly 580 HLA-typed donors comprised approximately 300 gigabases of sequencing data and some 79 million unique TCR sequences. Of the 300 to 450 genotyped donors, around 81% fell in the genetic ancestry cluster associated with self-reported Caucasian donors. The study aimed to test whether signatures of past pathogen exposure could be identified by cataloging public T cell receptors. The study used immunosequencing to profile the T cell repertoires of 670 or so subjects and linked those repertoires to cytomegalovirus serostatus. In addition to the first cohort of roughly 670 subjects, a separate validation cohort of 120 different subjects was used. High-throughput TCR immunosequencing, statistical association of individual TCRs with disease status, and machine learning were combined to predict cytomegalovirus infection status. In a later analysis, previously published TCR beta repertoires from 500 to 750 donors were re-analyzed and high-resolution HLA genotyping was added so that TCR occurrence patterns could be studied. In the later analysis, no new phenotypic data were used to find candidate immune exposures; instead, reliance was placed on TCR beta sequences and their occurrence across donors. In an earlier analysis of 587 of the donors, high-throughput TCR beta sequencing was used to judge whether each TCR beta V gene segment behaved as functional or pseudogenic. Donor age, sex, ethnicity and CMV serostatus were compiled together with the repertoire data. In a later genetic analysis, genome-wide SNP genotypes for about three fifths of the roughly 670 donors were used, and that subset was treated as a discovery cohort. All discovery cohort repertoires had been generated using a single sequencing platform. HLA typing included class I and class II loci at four-digit resolution. The number of typed donors differed by locus: roughly 629-630 for A, B, C, DRB1 and DQB1; 500 to 550 for DQA1; 606 for DPA1; and around 470 for DPB1. Because of strong linkage in the cohort, roughly five DR-DQ haplotypes were treated as single units for association and clustering. On average, roughly 240,000 unique TCR beta nucleotide sequences were sequenced per donor among about 400 genotyped donors of the cohort, with roughly 18% of those sequences being non-productive. Overall results and qualifications from the work: V-gene and J-gene trimming of TCR beta chains was associated with a missense DCLRE1C variant in a later genetic analysis, and the association was replicated in an independent cohort. The presence/absence analyses assumed that sequencing depth was roughly uniform across donors, and that assumption may not be true. The only immune exposure information available for the cohort was CMV serostatus. A later analysis reported that several top co-occurrence clusters appeared linked to parvovirus B19, influenza, CMV and Epstein-Barr virus. Most TCR sequences were observed very rarely across donors, whereas some public TCRs were present in many individuals. Correlated functional status among segregating V segments might be attributable to linkage disequilibrium, but an unknown experimental factor could not be ruled out. In a later analysis, HLA-associated TCR beta chains were found to be more clonally expanded and to have lower generation probabilities than equally common non-associated chains. In this cohort, only TCR beta chains were sequenced, and detectable features were limited by the absence of alpha or paired-chain data. Some IMGT-functional V segments, including TRBV6-2 and TRBV6-3, could not be distinguished by the 87-base-pair reads and were therefore excluded. The authors suggested that the approach could potentially be generalized to other disease states and immunological phenotypes. A later analysis found that most CMV-associated TCR beta chains appeared HLA-restricted, with HLA associations seemingly driven largely by CMV exposure. In an earlier analysis of about 550 of the donors, most TCR beta V segments were observed in productive rearrangements about 87% or about 30% of the time, broadly matching IMGT annotations. Compared with the 666-donor mean, donors in an Asian-associated ancestry cluster had fewer N-insertions in productive TCRs, according to a later genetic analysis. A cluster of highly shared sequence variants was judged likely to be a technical artifact of the sequencing pipeline. HLA typing was unavailable for some donors at each locus, so association tests used only the typed subset. The earlier analysis of 587 of the donors excluded some 15 rarely observed V segments, including chromosome 9 orphons, because counts were too low. The study listed 150 to 200 TCR beta chains as associated with cytomegalovirus. A few of the identified cytomegalovirus-associated TCR beta chains were confirmed in vitro to be specific for cytomegalovirus antigens. In a later analysis, the rate of TCR association differed among HLA loci, with DRB1 alleles having the most associated TCRs and HLA-C alleles having the fewest. A further reported finding was that TCR beta sequences accurately predicted the HLA-A and HLA-B alleles for most subjects in the first cohort. The classifier was reported to diagnose cytomegalovirus status with high specificity and sensitivity in both the original and validation cohorts. At a false discovery rate of 0.05, a later analysis linked 16,951 TCR beta sequences to specific HLA alleles. When HLA alleles, especially DR and DQ, strongly co-occurred, attributing TCR associations to individual alleles was difficult.

The cohort comprised approximately 700 healthy bone marrow donors. Cohort members were all nominally healthy when sampled, although unrecorded immune exposures were likely present. The donor tested CMV seronegative, placing the donor among the 352 seronegative members of the cohort. Every donor gave a peripheral blood sample, and the peripheral blood mononuclear cells from that sample were used for TCR beta sequencing. Genomic DNA extraction from the blood cell samples was performed with the Qiagen DNeasy Blood Extraction Kit. The library came from the immunoSEQ multiplex PCR assay. A mixture of 60 forward primers for TCR Vbeta segments and 13 reverse primers for TCR Jbeta segments was used in the multiplex PCR. A multiplex PCR assay on genomic DNA amplified the CDR3 region of rearranged TCR beta genes. On the Illumina HiSeq System, the amplified TCR beta libraries were sequenced as 87-base-pair reads. Per the authors' processing: In a later analysis, some 80 million unique TCR beta chains were counted across the 500 to 850 repertoires, and approximately 11 million of these chains were shared by at least two donors. Raw reads were error-corrected and collapsed into unique sequences with a nearest-neighbor algorithm that merged closely related sequences to remove PCR and sequencing errors. CDR3 sequences were aligned to IMGT reference sequences to assign V, D and J gene segments. For a sequence to be retained, a match of at least six nucleotides to both a V gene segment and a J gene segment was required. Rearrangements were called productive when the CDR3 lacked stop codons and stayed in frame with V and J; all others were non-productive. Following IMGT convention, CDR3 was defined as the stretch from the second conserved V-encoded cysteine up to the conserved J-encoded phenylalanine. In an earlier analysis of around 640 of the donors, sequences lacking an unambiguous match to a single V gene segment were excluded. In an earlier analysis of about 590 of the donors, a V segment was called functional when productive rearrangements were above 56.7%, and segregating when the standard deviation between donors exceeded 5%. A statistical classification framework was developed to diagnose cytomegalovirus status using the catalog of TCR beta chain sequences. In a later analysis, TCR nucleotide sequences were compared against IMGT/GENE-DB human TR gene sequences so that V and J genes could be assigned. A later analysis assigned CDR3 sequences and most-parsimonious VDJ recombination scenarios with the TCRdist pipeline. In a later analysis, each TCR beta chain was defined by its CDR3 amino acid sequence together with its V-gene family, and reads without a unique V-gene family were excluded. To address suspected cross-contamination and a sequencing artifact, a later analysis removed roughly 640 highly shared, low-generation-probability nucleotide sequences. In a later analysis, a clonal expansion index was calculated for each public chain from normalized within-repertoire ranks of inferred template counts. Generation probabilities in a later analysis came from a VDJ recombination model fitted to out-of-frame rearrangements, and those results were checked against IGoR. In a later analysis, hypergeometric tests were used to score TCR-TCR, TCR-HLA and TCR-CMV co-occurrence, with a repertoire-size bias correction applied to TCR pairs. In a later analysis, false discovery rates were estimated by permuting HLA or CMV assignments 20 times. A later analysis grouped co-occurring TCRs with DBSCAN, adding TCRdist sequence similarity when clustering within HLA-allele-positive subsets. Co-occurrence clustering excluded repertoires with fewer than 30,000 or more than 120,000 public chains, plus five with anomalous nucleotide sharing. TCRdb stores this immuneACCESS table with in-frame sequences only. Part of the clones is absent; in the studies checked, under half of the shortfall reflects unresolved V genes, and no reason is known for the rest. The V and J calls and clone size were taken over from that table, and D and trimming were inferred from the DNA. This sample has roughly 180,000 clones in its table, and 80% of those were observed once. In total, the top ten clones hold roughly 1.3% of the sample.

CDR1 and CDR2 are drawn from the germline V gene: SGHDT, YYEEEE. Including cysteine and phenylalanine, the CDR3 has 14 amino acids. Only the CDR3 region is kept as DNA, spanning 42 bases read in frame from base 1. Remarks on this clone: No cognate antigen has been identified for it. The junction and the germline gene differ at one end; a read error may be behind it.

This chain joins TRBV5-6 to TRBJ2-5; TRBD1 aligns with 12 central bases. This TCR derives from a man aged 25-45 years in good health and CMV-seronegative. Sequencing used PBMCs. The CDR3 sequence is CASSTGTGGPTRYF. The sequence in DNA is TGTGCCAGCAGCACCGGGACAGGGGGCCCCACCCGGTACTTC.